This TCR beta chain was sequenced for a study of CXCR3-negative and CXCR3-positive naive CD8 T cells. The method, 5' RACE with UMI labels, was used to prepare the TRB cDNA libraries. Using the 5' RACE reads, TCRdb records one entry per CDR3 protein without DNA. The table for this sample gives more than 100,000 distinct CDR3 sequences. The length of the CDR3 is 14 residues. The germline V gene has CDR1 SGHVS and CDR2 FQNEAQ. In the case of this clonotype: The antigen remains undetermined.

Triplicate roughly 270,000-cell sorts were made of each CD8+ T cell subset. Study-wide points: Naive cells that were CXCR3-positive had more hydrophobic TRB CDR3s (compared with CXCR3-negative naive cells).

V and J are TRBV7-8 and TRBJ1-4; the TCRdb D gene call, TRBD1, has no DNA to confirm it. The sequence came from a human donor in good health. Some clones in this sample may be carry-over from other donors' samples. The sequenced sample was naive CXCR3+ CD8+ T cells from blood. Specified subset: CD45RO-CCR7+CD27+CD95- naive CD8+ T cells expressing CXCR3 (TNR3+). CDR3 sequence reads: CASSPGRYNEKLFF.